The rows below give T cell receptor beta chains drawn from one sample of a study of regulatory T cells in long-lasting Graves disease. One entry per CDR3 protein results from TCRdb running MiXCR on the multiplex PCR reads. The sample lists fewer than 650,000 distinct CDR3 sequences; roughly a sixth were seen once. These same data were also listed under a study on T cells in Graves' hyperthyroidism and ophthalmopathy.

This specimen consisted of peripheral blood mononuclear cells (PBMCs), obtained at new diagnosis, from a patient treated with antithyroid drugs. The receptors originated from a young man with Graves disease. CDR3s include the opening cysteine and the closing phenylalanine or tryptophan. The D gene is left open where the match is weak. Only some rows state a clone size, as once, few, many or a class for expanded clones.

CDR3nt | CDR3aa | v_gene | abundance | d_gene | j_gene
TGCAGTGCTAGAGGGCGGTGGGACAGGGAGGGGAAAGCGTTGAACACTGAAGCTTTCTTT | CSARGRWDREGKALNTEAFF | TRBV20-1 | - | TRBD1 | TRBJ1-1
TGCGCCAGCAGCTTGGGAGGGACAGGGACGGAGAGCTCCTACGAGCAGTACTTC | CASSLGGTGTESSYEQYF | TRBV5-1 | - | TRBD1 | TRBJ2-7
TGTGCCAGTAGTATAGGAGGACTAGCTCTGAATGAGCAGTTCTTC | CASSIGGLALNEQFF | TRBV19 | - | TRBD2 | TRBJ2-1
TGCAGCGTTGAAGATTTGGCGGGACAGCCCCACGAGCAGTACTTC | CSVEDLAGQPHEQYF | TRBV29-1 | few | - | TRBJ2-7
TGTGCCAGCAGTCTCCCCCGGGGGTCTGGCTACACCTTC | CASSLPRGSGYTF | TRBV12-3/TRBV12-4 | many | - | TRBJ1-2
TGTGCCAGCAGCTTGGGAGGCCCCACAGGGATGGACACCGGGGAGCTGTTTTTT | CASSLGGPTGMDTGELFF | TRBV5-6 | - | - | TRBJ2-2
TGTGCCAGCAGCCAAGAGACTTATGGAAGTACTGAAGCTTTCTTT | CASSQETYGSTEAFF | TRBV4-2 | few | - | TRBJ1-1
TGTGCCAGCAGCTTAGGAAGGCATAGGGGCGAGACCCAGTACTTC | CASSLGRHRGETQYF | TRBV7-8 | many | - | TRBJ2-5
TGCAGTGCTCCACTACCCCCTAGGGTCCCCTACGAGCAGTACTTC | CSAPLPPRVPYEQYF | TRBV20-1 | - | - | TRBJ2-7
TGTGCCAGCAGCTTGGCGGCGGGTGCTCGGGATACGCAGTATTTT | CASSLAAGARDTQYF | TRBV5-8 | - | - | TRBJ2-3
TGTGCCAGCAGTTACCTTACAGGCACTGAAGCTTTCTTT | CASSYLTGTEAFF | TRBV6-2/TRBV6-3 | - | - | TRBJ1-1
TGCGCCAGCAGCGCCCCTCCGGAGGCGGGGGGGCTCGAGCAGTTCTTC | CASSAPPEAGGLEQFF | TRBV10-1 | many | TRBD2 | TRBJ2-1
TGTGCCAGCGGGGGGTCAGCGCGAGGCGACGAGCAGTACTTC | CASGGSARGDEQYF | TRBV7-9 | - | - | TRBJ2-7
TGTGCCAGCAGCCCCGTGGAGGGGGTTCCCCTGGGCGAGCAGTACTTC | CASSPVEGVPLGEQYF | TRBV7-6 | few | - | TRBJ2-7
TGTGCCAGCGGGAACAGGGCAGATACGCAGTATTTT | CASGNRADTQYF | TRBV18 | - | - | TRBJ2-3
TGCGCCAGCAGCCCCGACTCCGCCCCCACAAAGGAGCAGTTCTTC | CASSPDSAPTKEQFF | TRBV5-1 | many | - | TRBJ2-1
TGTGCCAGCAGCTCCGGACTAGCGGGAAACCTCTACGAGCAGTACTTC | CASSSGLAGNLYEQYF | TRBV11-3 | few | TRBD2 | TRBJ2-7
TGTGCCAGCAGTTTTGGGGCGGGGGGACTATATGAGCAGTTCTTC | CASSFGAGGLYEQFF | TRBV27 | few | TRBD2 | TRBJ2-1
TGTGCCAGCAGAGGGCTAGCGAACCGGGAGACCCAGTACTTC | CASRGLANRETQYF | TRBV6-1 | few | - | TRBJ2-5
TGCAGTGCAAGGGTCCAAGAGACCCAGTACTTC | CSARVQETQYF | TRBV20-1 | many | - | TRBJ2-5
TGCAGTGCTCTGACTAGCACAGATACGCAGTATTTT | CSALTSTDTQYF | TRBV20-1 | - | - | TRBJ2-3
TGTGCCAGCAGCTCCGACAGGGTGGCCTACGAGCAGTACTTC | CASSSDRVAYEQYF | TRBV11-2 | many | TRBD1 | TRBJ2-7